Sequencing of this TCR beta chain was carried out in a study of shared clonotypes between healthy human individuals. Naive CD8 cells lacked CD45RO and underwent positive selection for CCR7, leaving out terminally differentiated effector memory CD45RA+ cells. In replicate PCRs of sorted subsets, approximately 210 ng DNA, about 30,000 T cell genomes, was used. The authors' processing: Filtering differed, since immunoSEQ gave only junction sequences and no quality scores. Some clones are missing from TCRdb's copy, which holds only in-frame ones; the method was immunoSEQ multiplex PCR. Clone size and V and J calls were adopted from that table, with D and trimming inferred from the DNA. The sample lists millions of clones; about 94% were seen once. CDR1 SGHNT and CDR2 YENEEA come from the germline V gene. With 1 base removed from V and 4 bases from J, the gap between germline ends came to 8 bases. CDR3 size: 13 residues.

The sequence came from a man between 18 and 35 years old in good health. Sequenced material: naive CD8+ T cells sorted from blood. V usage is TRBV11-3 and J usage is TRBJ2-7, with D hard to call. CDR3 sequence (DNA): TGTGCCAGCAGCTTAGCTTCGGGTTACGAGCAGTACTTC. Translation gives CASSLASGYEQYF.